The sequence of this T cell receptor beta chain was determined in a study of blood T cell repertoires in COVID-19. Trimming took 3 bases from V and 0 from J; bases not matched to a gene: 5. The CDR3 has 17 residues. Germline V gene lookup returns CDR1 PRHDT and CDR2 FYEKMQ (reference sequence). Data came from immunoSEQ multiplex PCR; TCRdb stores just in-frame clones and leaves some out. This table holds a few hundred thousand clones, around 85% found once. This receptor was taken from a woman between 40 and 50 years old who had recovered from COVID-19. Source material: PBMCs or T cells enriched from blood (not recorded which). This chain connects TRBV13 to TRBJ2-6; 7 nucleotides agree with TRBD1. The CDR3 nucleotides read TGTGCCAGCAGCTTGGGGGCAGGGGGCTCTGGGGCCAACGTCCTGACTTTC. This encodes CASSLGAGGSGANVLTF.